This TCR beta chain comes out of a study of blood T cell repertoires in COVID-19. Overall study: PBMCs, B-cell-depleted T cells, or T cells provided the cDNA or gDNA that made up the material.

Only one count was recorded for this clone. As processed by the authors: Reference gene primer amplification gave estimated nucleated cell counts. TCRdb keeps only in-frame clones here, not all; method: immunoSEQ multiplex PCR. V and J calls and clone size come straight from that table; D and trimming were deduced from the DNA. The repertoire has 100,000 or so clones, roughly 85% of them found once; the top ten carry 3.8%. Germline loops: CDR1 GTSNPN, CDR2 SVGIG (reference sequence). V lost 2 bases to trimming and J lost 7 bases, with 14 bases between them. CDR3 length equals 13 residues. Material for sequencing was peripheral blood. The receptor was derived from a man aged 55 to 70 with acute or convalescent COVID-19. The chain is built from TRBV30 and TRBJ1-2; D unresolved. Here the CDR3 reads CAWSSRVEFGYTF. In nucleotides, the CDR3 is TGTGCCTGGAGTAGTCGGGTGGAGTTTGGCTACACCTTC.